One sample yielded the 30 T cell receptor beta chains listed below, sequenced in a study of Tregs in tolerant kidney transplant recipients. Method: immunoSEQ multiplex PCR; TCRdb's copy keeps in-frame clones and lacks some. Here the sample spans some 90,000 clones, around 90% being singletons. Sequences were obtained from CD8+ T cells from blood. All receptors derive from a human donor in good health.

The gene calls are TRBV19 and TRBJ2-7; D perhaps matches TRBD1 (6 bases). The CDR3 runs to 15 residues. Germline CDR1 is LNHDA and CDR2 is SQIVND (reference sequence). Trimming shortened V by 8 bases and J by 5 bases, and 22 bases separated the two germline ends. Here the CDR3 reads CASGLTWGRYHEQYF. In nucleotides, the CDR3 is TGTGCCAGTGGCTTGACTTGGGGGCGTTATCACGAGCAGTACTTC.

This clone was seen a handful of times. The junction departs from the called germline gene at one end, perhaps through a read error. This chain uses TRBV2 with TRBJ1-6; D not certain. There are 14 residues in the CDR3. The germline gives CDR1 SNHLY, CDR2 FYNNEI. CDR3 in DNA: TGTGCCAGCAGTGCGGTGACGTCCATAATTCCCCGCCACTTT. This encodes CASSAVTSIIPRHF.

This chain uses TRBV7-9 with TRBJ2-2; TRBD2 might be the D (7 bases). Germline loops: CDR1 SEHNR, CDR2 FQNEAQ (reference sequence). The CDR3 has 15 residues. Between the trimmed V and J ends, which lost 5 bases and 4 bases, there was a span of 14 bases. The CDR3 DNA sequence: TGTGCCAGCAGCGGAAAGGGGGGGATCACCGGGGAGCTGTTTTTT. Translating it yields CASSGKGGITGELFF.

J is TRBJ2-7 and V is TRBV5-4; D possibly uses TRBD1 or TRBD2 (5 bases each). Trimming pared 4 bases from V and 0 bases from J, leaving 11 bases between. The CDR3 sequence is 14 residues long. The germline CDR1 and CDR2 sequences are SGHNT and YYREEE (reference sequence). Here the CDR3 reads CASSAGTSSYEQYF. The CDR3 DNA sequence: TGTGCCAGCAGCGCCGGGACCAGCTCCTACGAGCAGTACTTC. The full variable domain, its missing parts supplied by reference TRBV5-4 and TRBJ2-7, is ETGVTQSPTHLIKTRGQQVTLRCSSQSGHNTVSWYQQALGQGPQFIFQYYREEENGRGNFPPRFSGLQFPNYSSELNVNALELDDSALYLCASSAGTSSYEQYFGPGTRLTVT.

With regard to this clone: The CDR3 end shows no conserved phenylalanine or tryptophan, and so a read error is likely. The V and J genes are TRBV4-3 and TRBJ2-7; 12 bases agree with TRBD2. This CDR3 contains 16 residues. Germline loops: CDR1 LGHNA, CDR2 YSLEER. V gave up 4 bases and J gave up 3 bases; unmatched junction bases: 7. CDR3 sequence (DNA): TGCGCCAGCAGCCGGGTGACTAGCGGGAGATTCTACGAGCAGTACCTC. This translates into CASSRVTSGRFYEQYL.

The rearrangement joins TRBV9 to TRBJ1-1, with D uncertain. The CDR3 runs to 13 residues. Between the trimmed V and J ends, which lost 0 bases and 4 bases, there was a span of 7 bases. Germline CDR1 and CDR2: SGDLS and YYNGEE. CDR3 region: CASSVGAVTEAFF. The CDR3 nucleotides read TGTGCCAGCAGCGTAGGGGCGGTCACTGAAGCTTTCTTT.

This clone was seen a handful of times. The rearrangement uses TRBV7-9 and TRBJ2-3; D is unclear. Looked up from germline, CDR1 is SEHNR and CDR2 is FQNEAQ (reference sequence). V gave up 2 bases and J gave up 6 bases, with 3 bases separating them. CDR3 length: 11 residues. The CDR3 nucleotides are TGTGCCAGCAGCTTAACTGATACGCAGTATTTT. Its protein product is CASSLTDTQYF.

The chain is built from TRBV5-4 and TRBJ2-3; 11 bases line up with TRBD1. The CDR3 runs to 15 residues. Per germline, CDR1 SGHNT and CDR2 YYREEE (reference sequence). The V and J ends lost 4 bases and 4 bases, in that order; junction bases with no gene match: 5. The CDR3 DNA reads as TGTGCCAGCAGCCAGGGGACAGGGGGGGCAGATACGCAGTATTTT. It yields the protein CASSQGTGGADTQYF.

J is TRBJ2-4 and V is TRBV27, with D tentatively TRBD1 or TRBD2 (5 bases each). The CDR3 totals 17 residues. V gave up 5 bases and J gave up 0 bases, with 17 bases separating them. Germline CDR1 reads MNHEY; CDR2 reads SMNVEV (reference sequence). CDR3 sequence (DNA): TGTGCCAGCAGTAATAACGGATGGGGGAAAGCCAAAAACATTCAGTACTTC. It yields the protein CASSNNGWGKAKNIQYF.

This chain connects TRBV15 to TRBJ2-7, with D perhaps TRBD1 (5 bases). In germline, CDR1 is LNHNV, CDR2 YYDKDF (reference sequence). Trimming took 0 bases from V and 6 from J, leaving 18 bases between them. CDR3 length equals 16 residues. The CDR3 sequence is CATSRDTQGSSIEQYF. The DNA for the CDR3 is TGTGCCACCAGCAGAGATACGCAGGGATCTAGTATCGAGCAGTACTTC.

The chain uses TRBV27 and TRBJ2-7; D possibly corresponds to TRBD1 (7 bases). Germline values: CDR1 MNHEY, CDR2 SMNVEV (reference sequence). The CDR3 extends over 16 amino acids. V was trimmed by 5 bases and J by 0 bases, leaving 17 bases between them. As DNA, the CDR3 is TGTGCCAGCAGTCCATCGACAGGGACTCGCTCCTACGAGCAGTACTTC. Amino acids: CASSPSTGTRSYEQYF.

The chain is built from TRBV19 and TRBJ2-7; perhaps TRBD1 as D (5 bases). V lost 6 bases and J lost 0, with 18 bases in between. The CDR3 length is 16 residues. Germline V lookup: CDR1 LNHDA, CDR2 SQIVND (reference sequence). This chain's CDR3 is CASSTVRTLPSYEQYF. The CDR3 coding sequence is TGTGCCAGTAGCACCGTTCGGACACTTCCCTCCTACGAGCAGTACTTC.

The chain joins TRBV11-2 to TRBJ2-1; 9 nucleotides match TRBD2. Trimming cost V 4 bases and J 7 bases; bases outside gene matches: 11. The CDR3 runs 16 residues. Germline V gene data show CDR1 as SGHAT and CDR2 as FQNNGV. CDR3 nucleotides: TGTGCCAGCAGCTCAAAGTGGCTAGCGGGAAGGAATGAGCAGTTCTTC. Amino acids: CASSSKWLAGRNEQFF.

The chain combines TRBV7-3 with TRBJ2-3, with 14 bases matching TRBD2. Per the germline V gene, CDR1 is SGHTA and CDR2 is FQGTGA. The CDR3 has 16 residues. The ends lost 2 bases at V and 3 bases at J; junction bases unmatched: 1. CDR3 DNA: TGTGCCAGCAGCTTACGACTAGCGGGGGGGACAGATACGCAGTATTTT. Translated, it gives CASSLRLAGGTDTQYF.

V gene TRBV29-1 combines with J gene TRBJ1-2; 7 nucleotides align to TRBD1. Germline-derived CDR1 and CDR2 are SQVTM and ANQGSEA. CDR3 size: 17 residues. The J segment lost 0 bases and the V segment lost 4 bases, leaving 14 bases of the junction unmatched. The CDR3, as DNA: TGCAGCGTTGCCGAAAAGAAGACAGGGAAGGCTAACTATGGCTACACCTTC. Translating it yields CSVAEKKTGKANYGYTF.

The table lists this clone with a few counts. This chain joins TRBV27 and TRBJ2-2, with 8 bases aligning to TRBD1. The CDR3 extends over 16 amino acids. Germline V gene sequence: CDR1 MNHEY, CDR2 SMNVEV (reference sequence). Trimming at V came to 2 bases and at J to 4 bases, leaving 6 bases not matched to a gene. For the CDR3, the DNA is TGTGCCAGCAGTTTAGGGGCAGGGGGCCTCACCGGGGAGCTGTTTTTT. It codes for CASSLGAGGLTGELFF.

This clone is a singleton in its sample. This CDR3 reads CASSETGESSYEQYF. CDR3 nucleotides: TGTGCCAGCAGTGAGACAGGGGAGAGCTCCTACGAGCAGTACTTC. The chain recombines TRBV6-1 with TRBJ2-7; 8 nucleotides line up with TRBD1. The CDR3 contains 15 residues. Per germline, CDR1 MNHNS and CDR2 SASEGT. V lost 3 bases to trimming and J lost 0 bases; unmatched junction nucleotides: 4.

This CDR3 reads CASSLRGTEAFF. The CDR3 DNA is TGTGCCAGCAGTTTACGGGGGACTGAAGCTTTCTTT. V is TRBV27 and J is TRBJ1-1; TRBD1 might be the D (5 bases). Per the germline V gene, CDR1 is MNHEY and CDR2 is SMNVEV (reference sequence). With 2 bases removed from V and 5 bases from J, the gap between germline ends came to 6 bases. The CDR3 covers 12 residues.

The chain uses TRBV29-1 and TRBJ1-1; the match to TRBD1 covers 8 bases. V lost 2 bases to trimming and J lost 5 bases; unmatched junction nucleotides: 7. Germline CDR1 and CDR2: SQVTM and ANQGSEA. This CDR3 is 14 amino acids long. CDR3 DNA: TGCAGCGTTGAATCGGCAGGGGGCCGAACTGAAGCTTTCTTT. Its translation: CSVESAGGRTEAFF.

The gene calls are TRBV21-1 and TRBJ1-4; the table's D gene call, TRBD1, was not cross checked with the DNA. TRBV21-1 counts as a pseudogene. There are 14 residues in the CDR3. In nucleotides, the CDR3 is TGTGCCAGCAGCAATGGACAGGGGGGTGAAAAACTGTTTTTT. Amino acid sequence: CASSNGQGGEKLFF.

V usage is TRBV30 and J usage is TRBJ1-1, with no clear D. The CDR3 length is 12 residues. Germline lookup yields CDR1 GTSNPN and CDR2 SVGIG (reference sequence). V gave up 2 bases and J gave up 0 bases, with 4 bases separating them. The CDR3 is CAWSWVNTEAFF. For the CDR3, the DNA is TGTGCCTGGAGTTGGGTGAACACTGAAGCTTTCTTT. Together with reference TRBV30 and TRBJ1-1, the CDR3 gives the full variable domain: SQTIHQWPATLVQPVGSPLSLECTVEGTSNPNLYWYRQAAGRGLQLLFYSVGIGQISSEVPQNLSASRPQDRQFILSSKKLLLSDSGFYLCAWSWVNTEAFFGQGTRLTVV.

The sample holds a few counts of this clone. The chain links TRBV16 to TRBJ1-5; D is unclear. V was pared by 4 bases and J by 0 bases, with 1 base between. CDR1 and CDR2 (germline): KGHSY, FQNENV. CDR3 length: 12 amino acids. The chain's CDR3 is CASSLSNQPQHF. DNA for the CDR3: TGTGCCAGCAGCCTTAGCAATCAGCCCCAGCATTTT.

The DNA for the CDR3 is TGTGCCAGCAGCGGGGGGACAGGGGAGGCTCAGCCCCAGCATTTT. Translated: CASSGGTGEAQPQHF. The V gene is TRBV6-5, the J gene TRBJ1-5; TRBD1 aligns across 10 bases. The junction had 8 bases not matched to a gene; V was cut back by 6 bases and J by 6 bases. There are 15 residues in the CDR3. Germline CDR1 is MNHEY and CDR2 is SVGAGI.

This CDR3 is CSVRQGNEQYF. CDR3 coding DNA: TGCAGCGTGAGACAGGGGAACGAGCAGTACTTC. The J gene is TRBJ2-7, the V gene TRBV29-1; 8 bases agree with TRBD1. CDR1 is SQVTM, CDR2 ANQGSEA, per germline. V was clipped by 6 bases and J by 5 bases; unmatched bases: 3. This CDR3 has 11 residues.

The CDR3 sequence is CAISEGGLAEAFF. The CDR3 bases are TGTGCCATCAGTGAAGGAGGCTTGGCTGAAGCTTTCTTT. The chain uses TRBV10-3 and TRBJ1-1; D ambiguous. The CDR3 sequence is 13 residues long. V gave up 3 bases and J gave up 6 bases, with 11 bases separating them. Germline CDR1 ENHRY, CDR2 SYGVKD.

The V and J genes are TRBV9 and TRBJ2-1; 7 positions agree with TRBD1. This CDR3 is built from 13 residues. CDR1 SGDLS and CDR2 YYNGEE come from the germline V gene. V lost 6 bases to trimming and J lost 8 bases; unmatched junction nucleotides: 8. The DNA of the CDR3 is TGTGCCAGCACACAGGGGCCAGGGTATGAGCAGTTCTTC. As protein: CASTQGPGYEQFF.

The rearrangement joins TRBV21-1 to TRBJ2-7; the D call in the table, TRBD1, was not verified against the DNA. TRBV21-1 is shown as a pseudogene. This CDR3 spans 12 amino acids. Written as DNA, the CDR3 is TGTGCCAGCCTCAGGGGTTCCTACGAGCAGTACTTC. Its translation is CASLRGSYEQYF.

The rearrangement uses TRBV10-1 and TRBJ2-1, with D possibly TRBD2 on 5 matching bases. V lost 5 bases to trimming and J lost 6 bases, with 5 bases between them. The germline CDR1 and CDR2 sequences are WNHNN and SYGVQD (reference sequence). The CDR3 is 11 amino acids. CDR3 sequence reads: CASSTSNEQFF. For the CDR3, the DNA is TGCGCCAGCAGTACTAGCAATGAGCAGTTCTTC.

This clone has a single count. CDR3 loop: CASSQSKRRPGYTF. CDR3 in DNA: TGCGCCAGCAGTCAATCGAAGCGACGTCCTGGCTACACCTTC. The chain couples TRBV23-1 to TRBJ1-2; D gene ambiguous. TRBV23-1 is an open reading frame whose function is uncertain. V was pared by 0 bases and J by 7 bases, with 12 bases between. This CDR3 has 14 amino acids.

J is TRBJ2-1 and V is TRBV6-1, with 8 bases matching TRBD1. CDR1 and CDR2 from the germline V gene are MNHNS and SASEGT. Trimming took 8 bases from V and 4 from J; bases not matched to a gene: 10. CDR3 length: 15 amino acids. This CDR3 reads CASLPGTGPYNEQFF. In nucleotides, the CDR3 is TGTGCCAGCCTACCCGGGACAGGTCCTTACAATGAGCAGTTCTTC.